This T cell receptor beta chain was sequenced for a study of blood T cell repertoires in COVID-19 (dated by TCRdb to 2018 to 2021). With regard to the full study: The collaborator samples originated in the United States, Italy and Spain and spanned the acute and convalescent phases of COVID-19. The repertoires were released in a freely available public database intended as a resource for research on the immune response to SARS-CoV-2. Samples came from the ongoing ImmuneRACE study (first 160 participants) plus 1,254 subjects from 6 global collaborators. Where HLA class I and class II types were available, the types were taken from metadata supplied by the sample provider, not from assay-based typing. Sample metadata almost always included a de-identified subject ID, COVID-19 status, age in years and sex. The dataset comprised deeply sampled blood TCRbeta repertoires from subjects exposed to, actively infected with, or recovered from COVID-19. The material from the prospective study consisted of cDNA or gDNA derived from T cells, B-cell-depleted T cells, or PBMCs. Broad study findings and their caveats: The quantity of clinical and demographic metadata differed by source and by participant and was supplied without curation.

V and J are trimmed by 2 bases and 10 bases, and the gene matches miss 7 bases of the junction. CDR1 and CDR2 are read off the germline V gene as MNHEY and SVGAGI. Measured from the cysteine to the phenylalanine, the CDR3 is 16 residues long. The read is trimmed to its CDR3 DNA, 48 bases read in frame from base 1. One collaborating source in Seattle enrolled patients during active infection and followed them longitudinally through the course of disease. The collaborating institutions used their own protocols to collect whole blood in K2EDTA tubes. For TCRbeta analysis, collaborators shipped samples as frozen whole blood, isolated PBMCs, or DNA extracted from either of those sample types. As concerns this clone: No antigen is known for it. Per-nucleotide qualities are absent, and no much larger clonotype sits a single base away.

TCRbeta CDR3 regions were amplified from genomic DNA by means of the immunoSEQ Assay, a bias-controlled multiplex PCR. In the paper's pipeline: The number of nucleated cells in each sample was estimated by amplification of reference gene primers within the assay. To quantify the absolute abundance of each unique TCRbeta CDR3 rearrangement, sequence reads were collapsed and filtered. For each sample, productive Simpson clonality was calculated as the square root of Simpson's diversity index across productive rearrangements. TCRdb obtained this table from immuneACCESS and retained in-frame rearrangements with V and J assigned. These tables miss some clones; where compared with another copy, unresolved V genes account for less than half of the shortfall, and the remainder is unexplained. The V and J calls and clone size are taken from that table; D and trimming were inferred from the DNA. The sample table contains approximately 270,000 clones; only one count was recorded for approximately 85% of them. Jointly, the top ten make up approximately 0.94% of the sample.

The rearrangement joined TRBV6-5 to TRBJ2-3, with 15 central nucleotides matching TRBD2. The clonotype comes from a human donor with COVID-19, enrolled during active disease. The donor label of this sample is uncertain. Sequencing input: peripheral blood. The sequence in DNA is TGTGCCAGCAGTTACGCGGGGACTAGCGGGAGGACCGCGCAGTATTTT. It codes for CASSYAGTSGRTAQYF.